This T cell receptor (beta chain) was observed in a study of blood T cells in healthy people across ages. Germline V gives CDR1 LGHNA, CDR2 YNFKEQ. Trimming took off 0 bases at V and 4 bases at J, with 13 bases between the two ends. This CDR3 is 16 amino acids long. No fewer than 7 million PBMCs went into each sample. Combining a sample-barcoded 5' primer with a J-beta primer mix, a second PCR ran for 7 to 11 cycles. TCRdb passed the 5' RACE reads through MiXCR, listing each CDR3 protein once. The profile shows over a million distinct CDR3 sequences, roughly 43% of them singletons. The sequencing input was blood. The rearrangement uses TRBV4-2 and TRBJ1-3; D is undetermined. The TCR comes from a young woman in good health. The CDR3 nucleotides read TGTGCCAGCAGCCAAGATTGGCCGGACCGAGGAAACACCATATATTTT. Translated: CASSQDWPDRGNTIYF.